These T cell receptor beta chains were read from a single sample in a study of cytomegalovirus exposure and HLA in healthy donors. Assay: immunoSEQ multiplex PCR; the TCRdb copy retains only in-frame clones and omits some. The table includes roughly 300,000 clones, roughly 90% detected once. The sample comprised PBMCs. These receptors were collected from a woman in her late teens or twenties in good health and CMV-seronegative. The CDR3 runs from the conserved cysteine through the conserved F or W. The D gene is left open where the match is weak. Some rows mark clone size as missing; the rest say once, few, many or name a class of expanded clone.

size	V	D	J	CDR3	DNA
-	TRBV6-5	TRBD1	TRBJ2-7	CASSYSRDRAYEQYF	TGTGCCAGCAGTTACTCGAGGGACAGGGCCTACGAGCAGTACTTC
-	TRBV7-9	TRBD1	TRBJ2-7	CASSPNRGPYEQYF	TGTGCCAGCAGCCCTAACAGGGGGCCCTACGAGCAGTACTTC
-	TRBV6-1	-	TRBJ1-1	CASSELRGWNTEAFF	TGTGCCAGCAGTGAATTAAGGGGCTGGAACACTGAAGCTTTCTTT
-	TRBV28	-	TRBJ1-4	CASSFGHTQGFDEKLFF	TGTGCCAGCAGTTTCGGTCATACCCAGGGGTTCGATGAAAAACTGTTTTTT
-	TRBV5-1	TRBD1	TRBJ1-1	CASSLVVRTGGLEAFF	TGCGCCAGCAGTTTGGTGGTCAGGACAGGGGGCCTGGAAGCTTTCTTT
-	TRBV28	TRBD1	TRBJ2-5	CASSFPGQGAKTQYF	TGTGCCAGCAGTTTCCCGGGACAGGGGGCGAAGACCCAGTACTTC
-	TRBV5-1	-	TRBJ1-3	CASSQGRSGNTIYF	TGCGCCAGCAGTCAGGGCCGCTCTGGAAACACCATATATTTT
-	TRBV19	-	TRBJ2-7	CASSMSWGREQYF	TGTGCCAGTAGTATGAGTTGGGGGCGCGAGCAGTACTTC
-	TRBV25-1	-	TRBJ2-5	CASSRPDKYQETQYF	TGTGCCAGCAGTCGCCCCGACAAGTACCAAGAGACCCAGTACTTC
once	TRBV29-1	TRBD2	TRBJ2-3	CSVEWLAGTDTQYF	TGCAGCGTTGAATGGCTAGCGGGCACAGATACGCAGTATTTT
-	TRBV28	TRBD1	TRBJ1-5	CASSHPGQGYQPQHF	TGTGCCAGCAGTCACCCGGGACAGGGTTATCAGCCCCAGCATTTT
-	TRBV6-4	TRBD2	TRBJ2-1	CASSQTGTSGYNEQFF	TGTGCCAGCAGTCAAACCGGGACTAGCGGTTACAATGAGCAGTTCTTC
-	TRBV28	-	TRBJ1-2	CASSLKGSGYTF	TGTGCCAGCAGTTTAAAAGGGAGCGGCTACACCTTC
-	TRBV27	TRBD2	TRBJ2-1	CASSSGTSRGDEQFF	TGTGCCAGCAGTTCCGGGACCTCACGGGGGGATGAGCAGTTCTTC
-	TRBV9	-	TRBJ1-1	CASSEKDRGANTEAFF	TGTGCCAGCAGCGAGAAGGACCGGGGGGCAAACACTGAAGCTTTCTTT
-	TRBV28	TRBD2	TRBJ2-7	CASRAGLAPYEQYF	TGTGCCAGCAGGGCGGGACTAGCGCCCTACGAGCAGTACTTC
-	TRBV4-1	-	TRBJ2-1	CASSQPLRGYEQFF	TGCGCCAGCAGCCAACCCCTTAGAGGCTATGAGCAGTTCTTC
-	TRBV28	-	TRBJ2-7	CASSFGSSYEQYF	TGTGCCAGCAGTTTTGGGAGTTCGTACGAGCAGTACTTC
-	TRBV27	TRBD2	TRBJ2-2	CASSLGGLAGVYTGELFF	TGTGCCAGCAGTTTAGGGGGTTTAGCGGGAGTGTACACCGGGGAGCTGTTTTTT
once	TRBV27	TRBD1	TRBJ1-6	CASSLSATGQGIGNSPLHF	TGTGCCAGCAGTTTATCAGCGACGGGACAGGGTATAGGTAATTCACCCCTCCACTTT